A single sample gave rise to the 14 T cell receptor beta chains below, sequenced in a study of a mutant IDH1 vaccine in newly diagnosed glioma. Antigen specificity for these receptors is unknown. Time point reported: week 11, during vaccination. A single vaccine dose contained 300 ug of mutant IDH1 20-mer peptide, and topical imiquimod was used with it. Measured with immunoSEQ multiplex PCR; TCRdb has only the in-frame clones, and not every one. The sample has some 130,000 clones, roughly 75% seen once. The sequences come from PBMCs, collected from a glioma patient whose treatment included an IDH1 peptide vaccine. These receptors originate from a man aged 40-49 years with glioma.

The gene calls are TRBV5-5 and TRBJ1-1, with unresolved D. The CDR3 totals 13 residues. Trimming left V 0 bases short and J 5 bases short, with 8 bases between. The germline V gene has CDR1 SGHKS and CDR2 YYEKEE (reference sequence). CDR3 nucleotides: TGTGCCAGCAGCTTGGCGATAGTTACTGAAGCTTTCTTT. It translates to CASSLAIVTEAFF.

The chain employs TRBV18 and TRBJ1-3, with no clear D. Trimming left V 2 bases short and J 0 bases short, with 17 bases between. This CDR3 is built from 18 residues. The germline V gene encodes CDR1 KGHSH and CDR2 LQKENI. CDR3 sequence (DNA): TGTGCCAGCTCACCAAAACCGCCCCAGGTGCTCTCTGGAAACACCATATATTTT. It is translated as CASSPKPPQVLSGNTIYF.

The chain recombines TRBV4-1 with TRBJ2-7; 9 bases line up with TRBD1. With 2 bases clipped from V and 7 bases from J, the junction kept 9 bases outside the gene matches. Germline V CDR1 and CDR2: MGHRA, YSYEKL. The CDR3 extends over 15 amino acids. CDR3 region: CASSQSGTGLGEQYF. The DNA of the CDR3 is TGCGCCAGCAGCCAAAGCGGGACAGGGCTGGGGGAGCAGTACTTC.

The DNA of the CDR3 is TGTGCCAGCAGTGGGTACAGGGGGGGGACTGAAGCTTTCTTT. Residues: CASSGYRGGTEAFF. This chain connects TRBV2 to TRBJ1-1; 8 nucleotides line up with TRBD1. Germline CDR1 SNHLY, CDR2 FYNNEI. The length of the CDR3 is 14 residues. The V segment lost 4 bases and the J segment 5 bases; nucleotides outside the gene matches: 6.

The V call is TRBV2, the J call TRBJ2-1, with D possibly matching TRBD2 (6 bases). From germline, CDR1 is SNHLY and CDR2 FYNNEI. The CDR3 runs to 13 residues. V was trimmed by 8 bases and J by 8 bases, leaving 16 bases between them. The CDR3 sequence is CASGGLRGDEQFF. The CDR3 nucleotides are TGTGCCAGCGGAGGACTACGAGGCGATGAGCAGTTCTTC.

This chain connects TRBV5-1 to TRBJ1-3; possibly TRBD1 for D (5 bases). Deletions cut 4 bases from V and 0 bases from J, with 11 bases between. Germline V CDR1 and CDR2: SGHRS, YFSETQ. This CDR3 has 15 amino acids. CDR3 protein: CASSTTGNSGNTIYF. The CDR3 DNA is TGCGCCAGCAGCACAACAGGAAACTCTGGAAACACCATATATTTT.

This clone was found a few times. The J gene is TRBJ1-2, the V gene TRBV30; D gene ambiguous. Germline V gene data show CDR1 as GTSNPN and CDR2 as SVGIG (reference sequence). V was trimmed by 0 bases and J by 8 bases, leaving 10 bases between them. The length of the CDR3 is 12 residues. CDR3 DNA sequence: TGTGCCTGGAGTGTACCGGCAGGAGGCTACACCTTC. Residues: CAWSVPAGGYTF.

This clone was seen more than once but under ten times. CDR3 coding DNA: TGTGCCAGCAGCTTAGATTCGGGCAGAAGCGGGGAGCTGTTTTTT. Its protein is CASSLDSGRSGELFF. This rearrangement joins TRBV11-3 to TRBJ2-2, with no clear D. Trimming took off 0 bases at V and 7 bases at J, with 12 bases between the two ends. The CDR3 sequence is 15 residues long. Germline V gene lookup returns CDR1 SGHNT and CDR2 YENEEA.

This rearrangement joins TRBV4-3 to TRBJ1-3; D is unresolved. Germline loops: CDR1 LGHNA, CDR2 YSLEER. The CDR3 is 15 residues long. V was clipped by 0 bases and J by 3 bases, with 9 bases between them. The CDR3 DNA is TGCGCCAGCAGCCAAGATGCCCAGCTTGGAAACACCATATATTTT. Its protein is CASSQDAQLGNTIYF.

The V gene is TRBV7-2, the J gene TRBJ2-2; weak D call: TRBD1 (6 bases). Trimming shortened V by 0 bases and J by 7 bases, and 12 bases separated the two germline ends. CDR1 is SGHTA, CDR2 FQGNSA, per germline. CDR3 length: 15 amino acids. CDR3 DNA: TGTGCCAGCAGCTTAGCGGGGGCGAGGGTCGGGGAGCTGTTTTTT. Protein: CASSLAGARVGELFF.

This chain links TRBV13 with TRBJ2-3, with D perhaps TRBD2 (5 bases). Germline V lookup: CDR1 PRHDT, CDR2 FYEKMQ (reference sequence). The CDR3 spans 12 residues. V gave up 3 bases and J gave up 9 bases, with 10 bases separating them. CDR3 nucleotide sequence: TGTGCCAGCAGCTTGGGTCGGGGAACGCAGTATTTT. Protein: CASSLGRGTQYF.

The V gene is TRBV5-6, the J gene TRBJ2-5, with 8 bases lining up with TRBD2. Unmatched junction bases numbered 5, after V lost 0 bases and J lost 4 bases. Per the germline V gene, CDR1 is SGHDT and CDR2 is YYEEEE. The CDR3 totals 15 residues. The CDR3 nucleotides are TGTGCCAGCAGCTTGGCACGTCTAGCGGGAGAGACCCAGTACTTC. Its translation: CASSLARLAGETQYF.

This sequence joins TRBV28 and TRBJ2-7; D uncertain. The CDR3 length is 12 residues. Trimming cost V 4 bases and J 6 bases, with 10 bases left between them. CDR1 MDHEN and CDR2 SYDVKM come from the germline V gene. The CDR3 nucleotides are TGTGCCAGCAGTTACCCTCGACGCGAGCAGTACTTC. Translating gives CASSYPRREQYF.

The chain couples TRBV12-5 to TRBJ1-3, with D hard to call. Trimming took off 6 bases at V and 0 bases at J, with 12 bases between the two ends. This CDR3 has 15 amino acids. CDR1 and CDR2 (germline): LGHNT, FRNRAP. The CDR3 reads CASGLNPLSGNTIYF. The DNA of the CDR3 is TGTGCTAGTGGCCTGAACCCCCTCTCTGGAAACACCATATATTTT.